The rows below give T cell receptor beta chains drawn from one sample of a study of glioma-infiltrating T cells. MiXCR was run by TCRdb on the multiplex PCR reads, yielding one entry per CDR3 protein. The sample lists under 150,000 distinct CDR3 sequences; about two fifths were seen once. Sequencing used glioma tissue, nonneoplastic brain tissue, or PBMCs (not recorded which). The receptors stem from a human donor with low-grade glioma or glioblastoma, undergoing nonglioma brain surgery, or in good health (not recorded which). Both conserved end residues are part of each CDR3. A D gene is named only where the DNA matches it firmly. Part of the rows lack a size; the others show once, few, many or a class for expanded clones.

d_gene: NA
v_gene: TRBV20-1
abundance: NA
j_gene: TRBJ1-2
CDR3nt: TGCAGTGCTGGATATGGCTACACCTTC
CDR3aa: CSAGYGYTF

d_gene: TRBD1
v_gene: TRBV6-1
abundance: NA
j_gene: TRBJ2-6
CDR3nt: TGTGCCAGCACTCGACAGGGCTCCGGGGCCAACGTCCTGACTTTC
CDR3aa: CASTRQGSGANVLTF

d_gene: NA
v_gene: TRBV6-1
abundance: many
j_gene: TRBJ1-1
CDR3nt: TGTGCCAGCAGTGTAACAGGGACCACTGAAGCTTTCTTT
CDR3aa: CASSVTGTTEAFF

d_gene: NA
v_gene: TRBV6-1
abundance: NA
j_gene: TRBJ2-2
CDR3nt: TGTGCCAGCATCCTAAGAACCGTCACCGGGGAGCTGTTTTTT
CDR3aa: CASILRTVTGELFF

d_gene: TRBD2
v_gene: TRBV20-1
abundance: many
j_gene: TRBJ2-7
CDR3nt: TGCAGTGCTAGCGGTCTACTAGCGGGAGTAAACGAGCAGTACTTC
CDR3aa: CSASGLLAGVNEQYF

d_gene: NA
v_gene: TRBV12-3/TRBV12-4
abundance: NA
j_gene: TRBJ2-1
CDR3nt: TGTGCCAGCAGCCTCTCGGGGGTCGATGAGCAGTTCTTC
CDR3aa: CASSLSGVDEQFF

d_gene: NA
v_gene: TRBV4-3
abundance: NA
j_gene: TRBJ2-1
CDR3nt: TGCGCCAGCAGCCAAGATCGCTCGGGGACTTCAACCTACAATGAGCAGTTCTTC
CDR3aa: CASSQDRSGTSTYNEQFF

d_gene: NA
v_gene: TRBV27
abundance: NA
j_gene: TRBJ2-3
CDR3nt: TGTGCCAGCAGTTTATACGTGGGGGCCTCGGATACGCAGTATTTT
CDR3aa: CASSLYVGASDTQYF

d_gene: TRBD1
v_gene: TRBV28
abundance: NA
j_gene: TRBJ2-1
CDR3nt: TGTGCCAGCAGTCGACAGGGCCTTTACAATGAGCAGTTCTTC
CDR3aa: CASSRQGLYNEQFF

d_gene: NA
v_gene: TRBV9
abundance: NA
j_gene: TRBJ2-1
CDR3nt: TGTGCCAGCAGCGTAGGAGGTGGGAGCTCCTACAATGAGCAGTTCTTC
CDR3aa: CASSVGGGSSYNEQFF

d_gene: NA
v_gene: TRBV20-1
abundance: NA
j_gene: TRBJ1-5
CDR3nt: TGCAGTGCTCCTCCCCTAGGCACTTATAGCAATCAGCCCCAGAATTTT
CDR3aa: CSAPPLGTYSNQPQNF

d_gene: NA
v_gene: TRBV2
abundance: NA
j_gene: TRBJ2-3
CDR3nt: TGTGCCAGCCTGGCGAACGGGCTCACAGATACGCAGTATTTT
CDR3aa: CASLANGLTDTQYF

d_gene: NA
v_gene: TRBV20-1
abundance: NA
j_gene: TRBJ2-7
CDR3nt: TGCAGTGCTAGAGAAGGGGGGAGCTACGAGCAGTACTTC
CDR3aa: CSAREGGSYEQYF

d_gene: NA
v_gene: TRBV20-1
abundance: NA
j_gene: TRBJ1-6
CDR3nt: TGCAGTGCGCCCCGTGACCGACGGAACAATTCACCCCTCCACTTT
CDR3aa: CSAPRDRRNNSPLHF

d_gene: NA
v_gene: TRBV5-1
abundance: NA
j_gene: TRBJ2-5
CDR3nt: TGCGCCAGCAGCTTGGGGCAGAGACAGACCCAGTACTTC
CDR3aa: CASSLGQRQTQYF

d_gene: NA
v_gene: TRBV28
abundance: NA
j_gene: TRBJ1-3
CDR3nt: TGTGCCAGCAGTTTACCCAGGACAGCCTCTGGAAACACCATATATTTT
CDR3aa: CASSLPRTASGNTIYF

d_gene: NA
v_gene: TRBV12-5
abundance: NA
j_gene: TRBJ2-1
CDR3nt: TGTGCTAGTGGTACAGGGATTGAGCAGTTCTTC
CDR3aa: CASGTGIEQFF

d_gene: NA
v_gene: TRBV6-6
abundance: NA
j_gene: TRBJ2-1
CDR3nt: TGTGCCAGCAGTTACGGGGACGCGGGCCAGCCCTACAATGAGCAGTTCTTC
CDR3aa: CASSYGDAGQPYNEQFF

d_gene: TRBD2
v_gene: TRBV4-3
abundance: NA
j_gene: TRBJ2-1
CDR3nt: TGCGCCAGCAGCCAAGAGAATAGCGGGACCTACAATGAGCAGTTCTTC
CDR3aa: CASSQENSGTYNEQFF

d_gene: NA
v_gene: TRBV6-1
abundance: NA
j_gene: TRBJ1-5
CDR3nt: TGTGCCAGCAGTGCTAAACCGAATCAGCCCCAGCATTTT
CDR3aa: CASSAKPNQPQHF

d_gene: NA
v_gene: TRBV2
abundance: NA
j_gene: TRBJ1-1
CDR3nt: TGTGCCAGCAGTGAAGTTTGGGACACTGAAGCTTTCTTT
CDR3aa: CASSEVWDTEAFF

d_gene: TRBD2
v_gene: TRBV6-1
abundance: few
j_gene: TRBJ2-5
CDR3nt: TGTGCCAGCAGTACCCTCCGGGAGGTGGATGAGACCCAGTACTTC
CDR3aa: CASSTLREVDETQYF

d_gene: TRBD2
v_gene: TRBV6-2/TRBV6-3
abundance: few
j_gene: TRBJ2-3
CDR3nt: TGTGCCAGCAGTTACCTACCTACTAGCGGGGGGAACCCGAGCACAGATACGCAGTATTTT
CDR3aa: CASSYLPTSGGNPSTDTQYF

d_gene: NA
v_gene: TRBV28
abundance: NA
j_gene: TRBJ1-2
CDR3nt: TGTGCCAGCAGGATTGAAACTAGGGGCTACACCTTC
CDR3aa: CASRIETRGYTF

d_gene: NA
v_gene: TRBV12-3/TRBV12-4
abundance: NA
j_gene: TRBJ2-1
CDR3nt: TGTGCCAGCACCCCGCGGAGGGGGCCCCATGAGCAGTTCTTC
CDR3aa: CASTPRRGPHEQFF

d_gene: NA
v_gene: TRBV6-1
abundance: few
j_gene: TRBJ2-3
CDR3nt: TGTGCCAGCAGTGAGACTCTTAAGGGGGGGCAGTATTTT
CDR3aa: CASSETLKGGQYF

d_gene: NA
v_gene: TRBV6-2/TRBV6-3
abundance: NA
j_gene: TRBJ1-2
CDR3nt: TGTGCCAGCACCTTAATACAGTCCTATGGCTACACCTTC
CDR3aa: CASTLIQSYGYTF

d_gene: NA
v_gene: TRBV3-1
abundance: once
j_gene: TRBJ2-7
CDR3nt: TGTGCCAGCAGCCAAGTTAATGGGGGAGAAGGCGAGCAGTACTTC
CDR3aa: CASSQVNGGEGEQYF

d_gene: NA
v_gene: TRBV20-1
abundance: few
j_gene: TRBJ2-5
CDR3nt: TGCAGTGCCCACCCAGAGGGCCGACGTGAGACCCAGTACTTC
CDR3aa: CSAHPEGRRETQYF

d_gene: TRBD2
v_gene: TRBV6-2/TRBV6-3
abundance: few
j_gene: TRBJ2-1
CDR3nt: TGTGCCAGCAAACCCGGACTAGCAAGCTACAATGAGCAGTTCTTC
CDR3aa: CASKPGLASYNEQFF

d_gene: TRBD1
v_gene: TRBV2
abundance: NA
j_gene: TRBJ2-5
CDR3nt: TGTGCCAGCAGTGCCCGACAGGGGAATGTAGAGACCCAGTACTTC
CDR3aa: CASSARQGNVETQYF

d_gene: NA
v_gene: TRBV7-8
abundance: few
j_gene: TRBJ2-3
CDR3nt: TGTGCCAGCAGCTTAAGGCAGTCCAGTGCAGATACGCAGTATTTT
CDR3aa: CASSLRQSSADTQYF

d_gene: TRBD1
v_gene: TRBV5-1
abundance: NA
j_gene: TRBJ2-7
CDR3nt: TGCGCCAGCAGCACGGACAGGGGTGGCGAGCAGTACTTC
CDR3aa: CASSTDRGGEQYF

d_gene: NA
v_gene: TRBV6-5
abundance: NA
j_gene: TRBJ2-7
CDR3nt: TGTGCCAGCGTTCCGAGGGACAACGACTACGAGCAGTACTTC
CDR3aa: CASVPRDNDYEQYF

d_gene: NA
v_gene: TRBV3-1
abundance: few
j_gene: TRBJ1-1
CDR3nt: TGTGCCAGCACCGACACCGGTATCACTGAAGCTTTCTTT
CDR3aa: CASTDTGITEAFF

d_gene: NA
v_gene: TRBV27
abundance: NA
j_gene: TRBJ1-5
CDR3nt: TGTGCCAGCAGTTTATCGTCGGCAGTCAGGTGGCCCCAGCATTTT
CDR3aa: CASSLSSAVRWPQHF

d_gene: TRBD1
v_gene: TRBV10-3
abundance: NA
j_gene: TRBJ2-5
CDR3nt: TGTGCCATCAGCCCGGGACAGGGTTTCCAAGAGACCCAGTACTTC
CDR3aa: CAISPGQGFQETQYF

d_gene: NA
v_gene: TRBV10-3
abundance: NA
j_gene: TRBJ2-5
CDR3nt: TGTGCCACTACGTGGAACCAAGAGACCCAGTACTTC
CDR3aa: CATTWNQETQYF

d_gene: NA
v_gene: TRBV19
abundance: few
j_gene: TRBJ1-5
CDR3nt: TGTGCCAGTAGTATAGCGCCAGGGGAGGATCAGCCCCAGCATTTT
CDR3aa: CASSIAPGEDQPQHF

d_gene: TRBD1
v_gene: TRBV6-1
abundance: many
j_gene: TRBJ2-7
CDR3nt: TGTGCCAGCAAAAGGACAGGATCCTACGAGCAGTACTTC
CDR3aa: CASKRTGSYEQYF

d_gene: NA
v_gene: TRBV28
abundance: NA
j_gene: TRBJ2-2
CDR3nt: TGTGCCAGCAGTTTGGGGGAGACCGGGGAGCTGTTTTTT
CDR3aa: CASSLGETGELFF

d_gene: NA
v_gene: TRBV4-1
abundance: few
j_gene: TRBJ2-7
CDR3nt: TGCGCCAGCAGCCAAGAGGCAGTGGGAACCTACGAGCAGTACTTC
CDR3aa: CASSQEAVGTYEQYF

d_gene: TRBD1
v_gene: TRBV7-6
abundance: NA
j_gene: TRBJ2-5
CDR3nt: TGTGCCAGCAGCGTAAGGACAGGGGGAGAGACCCAGTACTTC
CDR3aa: CASSVRTGGETQYF

d_gene: NA
v_gene: TRBV20-1
abundance: few
j_gene: TRBJ1-1
CDR3nt: TGCAGTGCTAGAGATCCCCGGGACACTGAAGCTTTCTTT
CDR3aa: CSARDPRDTEAFF

d_gene: NA
v_gene: TRBV20-1
abundance: many
j_gene: TRBJ2-7
CDR3nt: TGCAGTGCTTACTCCGGGACTCCTCAGAGAAAGTACTTC
CDR3aa: CSAYSGTPQRKYF

d_gene: NA
v_gene: TRBV28
abundance: NA
j_gene: TRBJ1-1
CDR3nt: TGTGCCAGCAGTTTGGGCAGATACGCCACTGAAGCTTTCTTT
CDR3aa: CASSLGRYATEAFF

d_gene: NA
v_gene: TRBV6-1
abundance: NA
j_gene: TRBJ2-7
CDR3nt: TGTGCCAGCAGCACCATCGGGTCCGAGCAGTACTTC
CDR3aa: CASSTIGSEQYF

d_gene: NA
v_gene: TRBV15
abundance: few
j_gene: TRBJ2-7
CDR3nt: TGTGCCACCAGCAGTGTCCGGTTGGGTTTCGAGCAGTACTTC
CDR3aa: CATSSVRLGFEQYF

d_gene: NA
v_gene: TRBV6-1
abundance: NA
j_gene: TRBJ2-3
CDR3nt: TGTGCCAGCAGTCCCGATCGACGAGGGCCAGATACGCAGTATTTT
CDR3aa: CASSPDRRGPDTQYF

d_gene: NA
v_gene: TRBV7-2
abundance: NA
j_gene: TRBJ2-3
CDR3nt: TGTGCCAGCGCGGGCTCAGATACGCAGTATTTT
CDR3aa: CASAGSDTQYF

d_gene: TRBD1
v_gene: TRBV6-1
abundance: NA
j_gene: TRBJ2-1
CDR3nt: TGTGCCAGCAGTTGCGACCGGGACAGGGAGACGGATGAGCAGTTCTTC
CDR3aa: CASSCDRDRETDEQFF

d_gene: NA
v_gene: TRBV19
abundance: NA
j_gene: TRBJ1-1
CDR3nt: TGTGCCAGTAGTAATCGAGAGAACACTGAAGCTTTCTTT
CDR3aa: CASSNRENTEAFF

d_gene: TRBD1
v_gene: TRBV6-5
abundance: few
j_gene: TRBJ2-2
CDR3nt: TGTGCCACCCGGGACAGGGGGAACACCGGGGAGCTGTTTTTT
CDR3aa: CATRDRGNTGELFF

d_gene: TRBD1
v_gene: TRBV10-3
abundance: NA
j_gene: TRBJ1-5
CDR3nt: TGTGCCATCAGCCGGGGACAGGGGACGAATCAGCCCCAGCATTTT
CDR3aa: CAISRGQGTNQPQHF

d_gene: TRBD2
v_gene: TRBV6-2/TRBV6-3
abundance: NA
j_gene: TRBJ2-3
CDR3nt: TGTGCCATCAGTGCAAATCCGACTAGCGGACACACAGATACGCAGTATTTT
CDR3aa: CAISANPTSGHTDTQYF

d_gene: TRBD2
v_gene: TRBV20-1
abundance: many
j_gene: TRBJ2-1
CDR3nt: TGCAGTGCTAGTATCCCTAGCGGAGTGTCTGAGCAGTTCTTC
CDR3aa: CSASIPSGVSEQFF

d_gene: NA
v_gene: TRBV28
abundance: NA
j_gene: TRBJ1-1
CDR3nt: TGTGCCAGCCAGGGACAAGAGAACACTGAAGCTTTCTTT
CDR3aa: CASQGQENTEAFF

d_gene: TRBD2
v_gene: TRBV14
abundance: NA
j_gene: TRBJ2-3
CDR3nt: TGTGCCAGCAGCCAAGTAATGGATAGCGGGAGGGCCGCAGATACGCAGTATTTT
CDR3aa: CASSQVMDSGRAADTQYF